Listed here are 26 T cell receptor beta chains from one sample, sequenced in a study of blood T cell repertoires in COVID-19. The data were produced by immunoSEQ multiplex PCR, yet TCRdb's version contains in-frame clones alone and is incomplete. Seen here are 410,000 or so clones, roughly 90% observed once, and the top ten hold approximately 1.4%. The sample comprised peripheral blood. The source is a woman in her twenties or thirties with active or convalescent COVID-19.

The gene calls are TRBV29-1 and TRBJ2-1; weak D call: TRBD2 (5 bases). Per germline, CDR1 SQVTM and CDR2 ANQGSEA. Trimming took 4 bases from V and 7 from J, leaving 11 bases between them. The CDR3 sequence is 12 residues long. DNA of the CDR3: TGCAGCGTTGCCCAAAGAGGGAATGAGCAGTTCTTC. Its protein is CSVAQRGNEQFF.

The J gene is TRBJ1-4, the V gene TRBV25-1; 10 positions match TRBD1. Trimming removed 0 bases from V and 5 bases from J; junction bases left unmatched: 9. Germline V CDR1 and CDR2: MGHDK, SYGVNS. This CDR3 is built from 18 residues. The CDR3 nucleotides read TGTGCCAGCAGTGAATACAAAGGGGCGGGACAGGGGAATGAAAAACTGTTTTTT. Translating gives CASSEYKGAGQGNEKLFF.

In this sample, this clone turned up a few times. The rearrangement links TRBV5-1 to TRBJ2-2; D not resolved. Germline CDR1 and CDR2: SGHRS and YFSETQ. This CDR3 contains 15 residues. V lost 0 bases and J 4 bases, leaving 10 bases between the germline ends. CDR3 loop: CASSLAGPSTGELFF. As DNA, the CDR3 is TGCGCCAGCAGCTTGGCTGGCCCCAGCACCGGGGAGCTGTTTTTT.

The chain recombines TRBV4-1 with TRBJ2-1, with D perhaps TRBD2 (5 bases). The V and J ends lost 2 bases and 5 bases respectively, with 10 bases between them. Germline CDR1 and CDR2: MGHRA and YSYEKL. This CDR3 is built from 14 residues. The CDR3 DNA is TGCGCCAGCAGCCAATTGGACTCGAACAATGAGCAGTTCTTC. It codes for CASSQLDSNNEQFF.

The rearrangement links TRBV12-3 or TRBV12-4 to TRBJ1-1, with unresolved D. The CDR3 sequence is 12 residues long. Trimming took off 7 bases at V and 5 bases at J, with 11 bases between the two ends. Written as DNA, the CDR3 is TGTGCCAGCATTGGCGGGTCTACTGAAGCTTTCTTT. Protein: CASIGGSTEAFF.

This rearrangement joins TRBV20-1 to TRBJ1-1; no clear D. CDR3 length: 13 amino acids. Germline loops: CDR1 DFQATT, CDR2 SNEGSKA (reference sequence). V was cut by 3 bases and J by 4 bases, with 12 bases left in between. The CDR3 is CSASISVFTEAFF. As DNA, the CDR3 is TGCAGTGCTAGTATTTCGGTATTCACTGAAGCTTTCTTT.

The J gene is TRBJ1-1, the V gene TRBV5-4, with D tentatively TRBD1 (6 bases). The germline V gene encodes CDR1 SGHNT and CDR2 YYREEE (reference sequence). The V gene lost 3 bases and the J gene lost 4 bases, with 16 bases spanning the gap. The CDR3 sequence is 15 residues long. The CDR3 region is CASSSTGQVATEAFF. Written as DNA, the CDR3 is TGTGCCAGCAGCTCGACAGGCCAGGTGGCCACTGAAGCTTTCTTT. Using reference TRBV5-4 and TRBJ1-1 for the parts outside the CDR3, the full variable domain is ETGVTQSPTHLIKTRGQQVTLRCSSQSGHNTVSWYQQALGQGPQFIFQYYREEENGRGNFPPRFSGLQFPNYSSELNVNALELDDSALYLCASSSTGQVATEAFFGQGTRLTVV.

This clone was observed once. The CDR3 DNA sequence: TGTGCCAGCAGTTTTGGAAGGGGGCCCCAGCATTTT. Its protein is CASSFGRGPQHF. This sequence joins TRBV12-3 or TRBV12-4 and TRBJ1-5; perhaps TRBD1 as D (5 bases). CDR3 size: 12 residues. Trimming pared 3 bases from V and 9 bases from J, leaving 9 bases between.

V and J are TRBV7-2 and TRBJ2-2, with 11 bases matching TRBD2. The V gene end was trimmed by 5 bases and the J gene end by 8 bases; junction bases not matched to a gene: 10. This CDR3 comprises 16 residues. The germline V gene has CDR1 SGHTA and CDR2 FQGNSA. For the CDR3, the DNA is TGTGCCAGCAGCACCTCTCTAGCGGGAGGTATGGGGGAGCTGTTTTTT. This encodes CASSTSLAGGMGELFF.

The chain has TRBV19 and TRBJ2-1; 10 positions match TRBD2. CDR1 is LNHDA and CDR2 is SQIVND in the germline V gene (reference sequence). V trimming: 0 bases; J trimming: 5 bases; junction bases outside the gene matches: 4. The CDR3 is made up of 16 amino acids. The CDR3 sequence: CASSIDLGLADNEQFF. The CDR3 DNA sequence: TGTGCCAGTAGTATAGACCTAGGACTAGCGGACAATGAGCAGTTCTTC.

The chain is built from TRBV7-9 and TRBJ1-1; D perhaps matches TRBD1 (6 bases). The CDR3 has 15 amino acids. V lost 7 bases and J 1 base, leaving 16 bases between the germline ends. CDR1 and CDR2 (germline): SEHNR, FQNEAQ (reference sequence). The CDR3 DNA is TGTGCCAGCACCCCCATGAGGGGACAGAACACTGAAGCTTTCTTT. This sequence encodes CASTPMRGQNTEAFF.

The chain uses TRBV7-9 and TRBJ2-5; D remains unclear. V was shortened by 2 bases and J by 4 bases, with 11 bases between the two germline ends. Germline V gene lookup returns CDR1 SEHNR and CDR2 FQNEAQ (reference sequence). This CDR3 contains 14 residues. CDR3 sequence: CASSLSIGRETQYF. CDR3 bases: TGTGCCAGCAGCTTATCTATCGGTAGAGAGACCCAGTACTTC.

CDR3 amino acids: CASSYSKPTEIYEQYF. The CDR3 DNA reads as TGTGCCAGCAGTTACTCGAAGCCGACAGAGATATACGAGCAGTACTTC. This rearrangement joins TRBV6-6 to TRBJ2-7, with D tentatively TRBD1 (5 bases). CDR1 is MNHNY and CDR2 is SVGAGI in the germline V gene (reference sequence). Trimming took 0 bases from V and 4 from J, leaving 16 bases between them. The CDR3 runs 16 residues.

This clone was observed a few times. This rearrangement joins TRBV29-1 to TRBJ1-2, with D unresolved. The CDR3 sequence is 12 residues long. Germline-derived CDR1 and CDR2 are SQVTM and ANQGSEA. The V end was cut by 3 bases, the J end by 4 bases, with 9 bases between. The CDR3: CSVERQSYGYTF. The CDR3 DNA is TGCAGCGTTGAGCGGCAGAGCTATGGCTACACCTTC.

CDR3 DNA: TGTGCCAGCAGCCAAGATACGGTCTCCTACAATGAGCAGTTCTTC. It is translated as CASSQDTVSYNEQFF. This sequence joins TRBV4-2 and TRBJ2-1, with D unresolved. This CDR3 region has 15 residues. Germline-derived CDR1 and CDR2 are LGHNA and YNFKEQ. Trimming removed 0 bases at V and 0 bases at J, with 6 bases between.

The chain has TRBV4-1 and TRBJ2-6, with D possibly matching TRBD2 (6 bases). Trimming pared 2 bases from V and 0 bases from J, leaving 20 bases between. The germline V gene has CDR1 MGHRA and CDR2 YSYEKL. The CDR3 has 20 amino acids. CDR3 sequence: CASSQPWGERGLSGANVLTF. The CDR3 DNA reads TGCGCCAGCAGCCAACCGTGGGGGGAAAGAGGGCTCTCTGGGGCCAACGTCCTGACTTTC.

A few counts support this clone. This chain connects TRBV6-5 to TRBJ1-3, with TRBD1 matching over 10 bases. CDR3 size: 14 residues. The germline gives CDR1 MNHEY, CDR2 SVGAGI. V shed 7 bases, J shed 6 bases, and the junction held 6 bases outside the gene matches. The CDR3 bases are TGTGCCAGCACCCCCGGGACAGGGGCAAACACCATATATTTT. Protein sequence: CASTPGTGANTIYF.

The CDR3, as DNA: TGCGCCAGCAGCTTGGAGTCCAGGGCTGGGGCCAACGTCCTGACTTTC. This translates into CASSLESRAGANVLTF. V is TRBV5-1 and J is TRBJ2-6; D perhaps matches TRBD1 (5 bases). The CDR3 runs to 16 residues. With 0 bases removed from V and 2 bases from J, the gap between germline ends came to 9 bases. CDR1 is SGHRS and CDR2 is YFSETQ in the germline V gene.

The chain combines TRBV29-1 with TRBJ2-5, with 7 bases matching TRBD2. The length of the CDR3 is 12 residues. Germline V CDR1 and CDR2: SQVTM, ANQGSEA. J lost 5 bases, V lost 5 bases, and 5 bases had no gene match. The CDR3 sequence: CSVMAGAETQYF. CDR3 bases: TGCAGCGTTATGGCGGGAGCGGAGACCCAGTACTTC.

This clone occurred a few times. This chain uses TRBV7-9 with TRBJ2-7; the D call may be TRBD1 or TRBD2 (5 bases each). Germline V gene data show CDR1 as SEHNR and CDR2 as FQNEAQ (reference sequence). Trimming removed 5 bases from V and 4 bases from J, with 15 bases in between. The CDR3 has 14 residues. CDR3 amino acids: CASSKEGLTYEQYF. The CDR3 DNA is TGTGCCAGCAGCAAAGAGGGGCTGACTTACGAGCAGTACTTC.

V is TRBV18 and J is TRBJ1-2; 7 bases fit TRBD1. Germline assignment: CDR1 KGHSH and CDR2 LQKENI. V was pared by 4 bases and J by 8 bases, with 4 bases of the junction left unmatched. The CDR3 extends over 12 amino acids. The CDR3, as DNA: TGTGCCAGCTCACGTGACAGGGAAGGCTACACCTTC. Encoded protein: CASSRDREGYTF.

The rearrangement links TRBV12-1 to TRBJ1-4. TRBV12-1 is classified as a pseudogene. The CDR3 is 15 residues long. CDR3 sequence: CASRRPGGPNEKLFF. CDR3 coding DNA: TGTGCCAGCAGACGGCCCGGGGGGCCTAATGAAAAACTGTTTTTT.

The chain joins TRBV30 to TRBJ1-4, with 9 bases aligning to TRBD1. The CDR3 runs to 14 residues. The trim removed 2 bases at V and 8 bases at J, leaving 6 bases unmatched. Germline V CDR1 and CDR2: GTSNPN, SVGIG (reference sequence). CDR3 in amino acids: CAWSKGTGWEKLFF. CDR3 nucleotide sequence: TGTGCCTGGAGTAAAGGGACAGGGTGGGAAAAACTGTTTTTT.

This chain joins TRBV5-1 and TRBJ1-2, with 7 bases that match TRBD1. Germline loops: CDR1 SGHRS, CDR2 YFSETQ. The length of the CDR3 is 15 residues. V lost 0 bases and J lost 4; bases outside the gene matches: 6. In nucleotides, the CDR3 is TGCGCCAGCAGCTTGGAGATACAGGGGCGCTATGGCTACACCTTC. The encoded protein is CASSLEIQGRYGYTF.

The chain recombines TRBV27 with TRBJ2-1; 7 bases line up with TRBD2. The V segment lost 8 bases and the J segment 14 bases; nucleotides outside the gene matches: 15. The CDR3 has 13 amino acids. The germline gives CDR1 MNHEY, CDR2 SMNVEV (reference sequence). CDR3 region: CASALTGGGLEFF. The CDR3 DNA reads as TGTGCCAGCGCCCTGACGGGGGGAGGGTTAGAGTTCTTC.

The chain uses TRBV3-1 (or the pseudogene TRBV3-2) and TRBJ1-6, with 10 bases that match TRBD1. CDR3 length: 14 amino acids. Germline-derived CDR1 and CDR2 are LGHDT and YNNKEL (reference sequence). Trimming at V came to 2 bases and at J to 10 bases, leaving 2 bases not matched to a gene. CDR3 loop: CASSQRDRGSPLHF. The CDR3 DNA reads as TGTGCCAGCAGCCAACGGGACAGGGGCTCACCCCTCCACTTT.